The rows below give T cell receptor beta chains drawn from one sample of a study of regulatory T cells in long-lasting Graves disease. TCRdb fed the multiplex PCR reads into MiXCR, producing one record per CDR3 protein. The sample includes 430,000 or so distinct CDR3 sequences, over 20% of them seen just once. The source material was peripheral blood mononuclear cells (PBMCs), sampled when the disease was refractory, from a patient treated with antithyroid drugs. These TCRs come from a female donor with Graves disease. CDR3s include the opening cysteine and the closing phenylalanine or tryptophan. Fields, in order: D gene, V gene, J gene, clone size, CDR3 protein, CDR3 DNA. D genes are given only for firm matches. Size tells how often a clone was seen (once, few, many) or the class of an expanded clone, and some rows leave it out.

TRBD1,TRBV29-1,TRBJ1-2,.,CSVFQTGEDGYTF,TGCAGCGTTTTTCAGACAGGGGAGGATGGCTACACCTTC
.,TRBV25-1,TRBJ1-2,many,CASSESEGYGYTF,TGTGCCAGCAGTGAATCGGAGGGGTATGGCTACACCTTC
TRBD2,TRBV4-2,TRBJ2-7,.,CASSQVGAGGLSYEQYF,TGTGCCAGCAGCCAAGTGGGAGCGGGAGGCCTCTCCTACGAGCAGTACTTC
.,TRBV3-1,TRBJ2-7,few,CASSQVYFEQYF,TGTGCCAGCAGCCAAGTATATTTCGAGCAGTACTTC
.,TRBV4-1,TRBJ1-4,few,CASSQGSTSEKLFF,TGCGCCAGCAGCCAGGGATCGACAAGTGAAAAACTGTTTTTT
.,TRBV6-1,TRBJ1-2,many,CAMRTLGGYGYTF,TGTGCCATGAGGACCCTTGGAGGCTATGGCTACACCTTC
TRBD1,TRBV11-1,TRBJ2-3,few,CASSPGTATDTQYF,TGTGCCAGCAGCCCGGGGACAGCTACAGATACGCAGTATTTT
.,TRBV12-3/TRBV12-4,TRBJ1-4,many,CASSLFRGSNEKLFF,TGTGCCAGCAGTTTATTCAGGGGCTCTAATGAAAAACTGTTTTTT
TRBD1,TRBV28,TRBJ1-2,many,CASSLGTDYGYTF,TGTGCCAGCAGTTTGGGGACAGACTATGGCTACACCTTC
TRBD1,TRBV6-1,TRBJ1-5,.,CASSQWTGDQPQHF,TGTGCCAGCAGTCAGTGGACAGGGGACCAGCCCCAGCATTTT
.,TRBV14,TRBJ1-4,.,CASSHPIPGVEKLFF,TGTGCCAGCAGCCATCCGATCCCAGGGGTTGAAAAACTGTTTTTT
.,TRBV28,TRBJ2-7,many,CATDGVGEQYF,TGTGCCACCGACGGAGTTGGTGAGCAGTACTTC
.,TRBV2,TRBJ2-7,many,CASSGGTQSSYEQYF,TGTGCCAGCAGTGGGGGTACGCAGAGCTCCTACGAGCAGTACTTC
.,TRBV6-1,TRBJ2-5,many,CASSPARGETQYF,TGTGCCAGCAGCCCCGCTAGAGGCGAGACCCAGTACTTC
.,TRBV10-2,TRBJ1-5,.,CASTPTGNQPQHF,TGCGCCAGCACCCCTACAGGGAATCAGCCCCAGCATTTT
TRBD2,TRBV27,TRBJ2-2,.,CASSSLLAGVGELFF,TGTGCCAGCAGTTCATTACTAGCGGGAGTCGGGGAGCTGTTTTTT
TRBD1,TRBV7-9,TRBJ2-7,.,CASSLAFEEDRAWDEQYF,TGTGCCAGCAGCTTAGCGTTTGAGGAAGACAGGGCATGGGACGAGCAGTACTTC
.,TRBV5-1,TRBJ1-2,.,CASSLGAGYTF,TGCGCCAGCAGCTTGGGAGCTGGCTACACCTTC
.,TRBV19,TRBJ1-1,few,CASRPRTENTEAFF,TGTGCCAGTAGGCCCCGGACAGAGAACACTGAAGCTTTCTTT
TRBD2,TRBV27,TRBJ2-7,many,CASSSGTSGISYEQYF,TGTGCCAGCAGTTCCGGGACTAGCGGGATATCCTACGAGCAGTACTTC
.,TRBV7-9,TRBJ1-2,few,CASSLPPTENYGYTF,TGTGCCAGCAGCTTACCCCCGACAGAGAACTATGGCTACACCTTC
.,TRBV20-1,TRBJ1-1,many,CSATPGVLGTEAFF,TGCAGTGCTACACCAGGGGTGTTGGGCACTGAAGCTTTCTTT
TRBD1,TRBV28,TRBJ2-1,many,CASTVTPTGVKQFF,TGTGCCAGCACCGTAACCCCGACAGGGGTAAAGCAGTTCTTC
.,TRBV6-1,TRBJ2-5,few,CASSPRGDGKTQYF,TGTGCCAGCAGCCCCCGCGGGGACGGGAAGACCCAGTACTTC
.,TRBV28,TRBJ2-5,few,CASSLFMGSAQETQYF,TGTGCCAGCAGTTTATTCATGGGGAGCGCTCAAGAGACCCAGTACTTC
.,TRBV20-1,TRBJ1-3,.,CSASMGSSGNTIYF,TGCAGTGCTAGCATGGGGAGCTCTGGAAACACCATATATTTT
.,TRBV12-3/TRBV12-4,TRBJ2-5,many,CASSFGRDPQETQYF,TGTGCCAGCAGTTTTGGCAGGGACCCTCAAGAGACCCAGTACTTC
.,TRBV6-1,TRBJ2-7,few,CATHVTGEQYF,TGTGCCACCCACGTTACAGGCGAGCAGTACTTC
.,TRBV30,TRBJ1-2,few,CAWGPVTDGYTF,TGTGCCTGGGGCCCCGTGACAGACGGCTACACCTTC
.,TRBV28,TRBJ1-2,many,CASSSVTGRIYGYTF,TGTGCCAGCAGCTCAGTAACAGGGAGAATATACGGCTACACCTTC
.,TRBV5-5,TRBJ1-6,many,CASSLPGAGGNSPLHF,TGTGCCAGCAGCTTGCCGGGAGCGGGCGGGAATTCACCCCTCCACTTT
TRBD1,TRBV29-1,TRBJ1-2,many,CSVEGQASYGYTF,TGCAGCGTTGAGGGACAGGCAAGCTATGGCTACACCTTC
.,TRBV2,TRBJ2-7,many,CASSDFGYEQYF,TGTGCCAGCAGTGATTTCGGATACGAGCAGTACTTC
TRBD2,TRBV7-2,TRBJ2-3,.,CASSFRLARADTQYF,TGTGCCAGCAGCTTCAGACTAGCGAGGGCAGATACGCAGTATTTT
.,TRBV28,TRBJ2-7,many,CASSLVDGSSYEQYF,TGTGCCAGCAGTTTAGTCGATGGAAGCTCCTACGAGCAGTACTTC
.,TRBV19,TRBJ2-7,.,CASSIGLGYEQYF,TGTGCCAGTAGTATAGGTTTAGGATACGAGCAGTACTTC
TRBD1,TRBV28,TRBJ1-2,many,CASTSTGGLDYGYTF,TGTGCCAGCACCTCGACAGGGGGCTTAGACTATGGCTACACCTTC
.,TRBV4-2,TRBJ1-6,.,CASSQEMGLPNSPLHF,TGTGCCAGCAGCCAAGAGATGGGACTCCCGAATTCACCCCTCCACTTT
.,TRBV6-5,TRBJ2-7,many,CASSYGGAGAEAYEQYF,TGTGCCAGCAGTTACGGAGGGGCGGGGGCGGAGGCCTACGAGCAGTACTTC
.,TRBV6-2/TRBV6-3,TRBJ1-5,.,CASSYLGGQPQHF,TGTGCCAGCAGTTACTTGGGTGGTCAGCCCCAGCATTTT